This T cell receptor (beta chain) was profiled in a study of blood T cell repertoires in COVID-19 (dated by TCRdb to the early 2020s). At the level of the whole study: The collaborator samples originated in the United States, Italy and Spain and spanned the acute and convalescent phases of COVID-19. The prospective study material was composed of cDNA or gDNA derived from T cells, B-cell-depleted T cells, or PBMCs. The dataset comprised deeply sampled blood TCRbeta repertoires from subjects exposed to, actively infected with, or recovered from COVID-19. The repertoires were made available in a free public database intended to serve as a resource for research on the immune response to SARS-CoV-2. Samples came from the ongoing ImmuneRACE study (first 160 participants) plus 1,254 subjects from 6 global collaborators. Nearly every sample came with metadata listing a de-identified subject ID, COVID-19 status, age in years and sex. Where HLA class I and class II types were available, the types were taken from metadata supplied by the sample provider, not from assay-based typing. What the authors observed across the whole study: Clinical and demographic metadata were provided uncurated, with the amount varying by source and participant.

Between the V and J ends, shortened by 5 bases and 2 bases respectively, the junction contains 16 bases. The CDR3 spans 15 residues, from the cysteine through the phenylalanine. Just CDR3 DNA is preserved here, 45 bases in frame from base 1. The germline V gene provides CDR1 SGHTA and CDR2 FQGTGA. One collaborating source in Seattle enrolled patients while the patients were actively infected and followed the patients over time throughout the course of disease. Whole blood was collected in K2EDTA tubes by collaborating institutions according to the institutions' own protocols. For TCRbeta analysis, collaborators shipped samples in one of three forms: frozen whole blood, isolated PBMCs, or DNA extracted from either of those sample types. As to this clone: Its binding antigen is unknown. Base-call qualities are not available, and no considerably larger clone is one nucleotide away.

TCRbeta CDR3 regions were amplified from genomic DNA using the immunoSEQ Assay, a bias-controlled multiplex PCR. In the authors' own workflow: The number of nucleated cells in each sample was estimated from the amplification of reference gene primers within the assay. To quantify the absolute abundance of each unique TCRbeta CDR3 rearrangement, sequence reads were collapsed and filtered. For each sample, productive Simpson clonality was calculated by taking the square root of Simpson's diversity index across productive rearrangements. The table comes from immuneACCESS by way of TCRdb, which keeps in-frame sequences with V and J called. Part of the clones is missing from these tables; in studies checked, under half for an unresolved V gene and the rest for unknown reasons. V, J and clone size are taken as reported in that table, and D and trimming were inferred from the DNA itself. For this sample there are roughly 180,000 clones; about four fifths appear just once. Together, the top ten hold around 8.1% of the sample.

Recombination joined TRBV7-3 with TRBJ2-7; a tentative D match to TRBD1 spans 6 bases. Source material: peripheral blood. The receptor was isolated from a woman aged 55-70 years with COVID-19, enrolled during active disease. For the CDR3, the sequence is CASSQGPRPPYEQYF. The bases are TGTGCCAGCAGCCAGGGGCCTAGACCTCCCTACGAGCAGTACTTC.